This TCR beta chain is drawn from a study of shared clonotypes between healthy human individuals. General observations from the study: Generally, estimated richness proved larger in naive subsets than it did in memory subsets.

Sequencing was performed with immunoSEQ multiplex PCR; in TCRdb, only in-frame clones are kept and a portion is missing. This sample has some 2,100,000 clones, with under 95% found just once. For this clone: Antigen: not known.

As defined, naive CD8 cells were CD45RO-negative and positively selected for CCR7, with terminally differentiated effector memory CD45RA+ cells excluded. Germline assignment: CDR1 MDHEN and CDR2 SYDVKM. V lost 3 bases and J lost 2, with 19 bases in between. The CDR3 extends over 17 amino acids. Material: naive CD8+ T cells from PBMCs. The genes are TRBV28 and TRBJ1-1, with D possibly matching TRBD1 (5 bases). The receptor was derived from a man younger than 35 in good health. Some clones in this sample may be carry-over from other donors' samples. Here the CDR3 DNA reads TGTGCCAGCAGTTTGAGGCCGTCCAGGGAACTAAACACTGAAGCTTTCTTT. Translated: CASSLRPSRELNTEAFF.